These 14 T cell receptor beta chains originate from one sample sequenced in a study of shared clonotypes between healthy human individuals. TCRdb's copy holds only in-frame clones and misses some; the assay was immunoSEQ multiplex PCR. The top ten clones hold more than 0.12% of a sample with 2 million to 3 million clones, around nine tenths of them seen once. Sequencing used naive CD4+ T cells sorted from blood. As to subset: CD45RA+ positively selected. The receptors were gathered from a man aged 18 to 29 in good health.

This clone was picked up one time. The chain couples TRBV11-2 to TRBJ2-5; D is perhaps TRBD2 (5 bases). The DNA end lines up better with TRBJ2-7; the J call may be wrong. CDR1 is SGHAT, CDR2 FQNNGV, per germline. This CDR3 contains 15 residues. This chain's CDR3 is CASSLVIGGFYEQYF. CDR3 nucleotide sequence: TGTGCCAGCAGCTTAGTCATTGGCGGGTTCTACGAGCAGTACTTC.

This clone appeared a single time. The V call is TRBV6-1, the J call TRBJ2-3; possibly TRBD2 for D (6 bases). V was trimmed by 6 bases and J by 6 bases, leaving 13 bases between them. CDR1 MNHNS and CDR2 SASEGT come from the germline V gene. The CDR3 runs 13 residues. The CDR3 DNA is TGTGCCAGCAGCGGGAGCCCAGCGGATACGCAGTATTTT. Translating gives CASSGSPADTQYF.

The CDR3 nucleotides read TGTGCCAGCTCACCTTCGCTCCCGGGACAGGAAATCTACGAGCAGTACTTC. Translated: CASSPSLPGQEIYEQYF. The rearrangement links TRBV18 to TRBJ2-7; 8 bases line up with TRBD1. Looked up from germline, CDR1 is KGHSH and CDR2 is LQKENI. Germline trimming cut 3 bases from V and 3 bases from J; bases unmatched to any gene: 13. The CDR3 has 17 amino acids.

The J gene is TRBJ2-2, the V gene TRBV7-5; TRBD2 reflects the table's D call only, with no check against the DNA. TRBV7-5 is termed a pseudogene. The CDR3 sequence is 19 residues long. The chain's CDR3 is CARSLLSGTSGSNTGELFF. Written as DNA, the CDR3 is TGTGCCAGAAGCCTACTCTCTGGGACTAGCGGGTCAAACACCGGGGAGCTGTTTTTT.

The genes are TRBV6-5 and TRBJ2-4, with 8 bases aligning to TRBD1. J was trimmed by 5 bases and V by 7 bases; bases with no gene match: 10. Germline values: CDR1 MNHEY, CDR2 SVGAGI. CDR3 length: 15 residues. Here the CDR3 reads CASNPAGTGENIQYF. DNA for the CDR3: TGTGCCAGCAACCCCGCCGGGACAGGAGAAAACATTCAGTACTTC.

This chain links TRBV28 with TRBJ2-3; possibly TRBD2 for D (6 bases). Germline-derived CDR1 and CDR2 are MDHEN and SYDVKM. This CDR3 is built from 16 residues. The germline V and J ends were trimmed by 7 bases and 1 base, with 18 bases remaining between them. The CDR3 here is CASNIPQAGGTDTQYF. Written as DNA, the CDR3 is TGTGCCAGCAATATACCCCAAGCGGGTGGCACAGATACGCAGTATTTT.

The chain combines TRBV7-2 with TRBJ1-1; tentative D call: TRBD1 (5 bases). Germline V gene sequence: CDR1 SGHTA, CDR2 FQGNSA. The V gene lost 2 bases and the J gene lost 4 bases, with 11 bases spanning the gap. The CDR3 extends over 14 amino acids. The CDR3 coding sequence is TGTGCCAGCAGCTTATCCTCGGGGGGCACTGAAGCTTTCTTT. Its translation: CASSLSSGGTEAFF.

CDR3 sequence (DNA): TGTGCCAGTAGTATAGACCCGGGGATAAAGAATTCACCCCTCCACTTT. This gives the protein CASSIDPGIKNSPLHF. The J gene is TRBJ1-6, the V gene TRBV19; no clear D. Deletions cut 0 bases from V and 7 bases from J, with 13 bases between. There are 16 residues in the CDR3. The germline gives CDR1 LNHDA, CDR2 SQIVND (reference sequence).

This chain connects TRBV4-1 to TRBJ1-1; D remains ambiguous. V was trimmed by 0 bases and J by 7 bases, leaving 6 bases between them. The CDR3 has 12 residues. CDR1 and CDR2 (germline): MGHRA, YSYEKL. The CDR3 DNA sequence: TGCGCCAGCAGCCAAGATCGCGGTGAAGCTTTCTTT. Residues: CASSQDRGEAFF.

The V gene is TRBV2, the J gene TRBJ1-5; perhaps TRBD1 as D (5 bases). Germline CDR1 is SNHLY and CDR2 is FYNNEI. The CDR3 contains 14 residues. CDR3 DNA sequence: TGTGGATCCCGGGACCCGAAGAGCAATCAGCCCCAGCATTTT. It is translated as CGSRDPKSNQPQHF.

With respect to this clone: This same CDR3 is encoded by further DNA sequences in the sample. This sequence joins TRBV7-2 and TRBJ2-7; 11 bases fit TRBD2. The V gene's germline CDR1 is SGHTA and CDR2 FQGNSA. The CDR3 is 15 residues long. Trimming cost V 1 base and J 2 bases; bases outside gene matches: 1. CDR3 loop: CASSLETSGAYEQYF. CDR3 nucleotide sequence: TGTGCCAGCAGCTTAGAGACTAGCGGGGCCTACGAGCAGTACTTC. Using reference TRBV7-2 and TRBJ2-7 for the parts outside the CDR3, the full variable domain is GAGVSQSPSNKVTEKGKDVELRCDPISGHTALYWYRQSLGQGLEFLIYFQGNSAPDKSGLPSDRFSAERTGGSVSTLTIQRTQQEDSAVYLCASSLETSGAYEQYFGPGTRLTVT.

The chain carries TRBV30 and TRBJ2-1; TRBD1 aligns across 7 bases. The germline V gene encodes CDR1 GTSNPN and CDR2 SVGIG (reference sequence). The J segment lost 0 bases and the V segment lost 4 bases, leaving 6 bases of the junction unmatched. The CDR3 has 15 residues. CDR3: CAWKGARFSYNEQFF. CDR3 bases: TGTGCCTGGAAGGGGGCCCGCTTCTCCTACAATGAGCAGTTCTTC.

V usage is TRBV5-4 and J usage is TRBJ2-5; 10 bases align to TRBD2. Germline V gives CDR1 SGHNT, CDR2 YYREEE (reference sequence). Trimming at V came to 0 bases and at J to 4 bases, leaving 6 bases not matched to a gene. The CDR3 consists of 16 residues. CDR3 DNA: TGTGCCAGCAGCTTGGCCCCAGCGGGAGGGTTAGAGACCCAGTACTTC. The encoded protein is CASSLAPAGGLETQYF.

The CDR3 region has the DNA TGTGCCAGTAGTCTGGCCCCCAGGGGTGGTCCTGGGGCCAACGTCCTGACTTTC. Protein sequence: CASSLAPRGGPGANVLTF. The chain couples TRBV19 to TRBJ2-6, with D perhaps matching TRBD1 (6 bases). The CDR3 has 18 residues. From germline, CDR1 is LNHDA and CDR2 SQIVND (reference sequence). V was pared by 5 bases and J by 2 bases, with 19 bases between.